A selection of T cell receptor beta chains follows, all from one sample in a study of cytomegalovirus exposure and HLA in healthy donors. TCRdb's table, derived via immunoSEQ multiplex PCR, lists solely in-frame clones and lacks some. This table has roughly 190,000 clones, around 78% appearing once. The specimen sequenced was PBMCs. All receptors derive from a woman aged 30 to 39 in good health and CMV-seropositive. CDR3s include the opening cysteine and the closing phenylalanine or tryptophan. The order of the fields is V gene, J gene, CDR3 protein.

TRBV19,TRBJ2-3,CASSRAGDSTDTQYF
TRBV7-3,TRBJ2-7,CASSSGTGPYYEQYF
TRBV5-1,TRBJ1-1,CASSLAVGETEAFF
TRBV27,TRBJ2-1,CASKRTSGYNEQFF
TRBV7-9,TRBJ1-2,CASSYAGTEGYTF
TRBV15,TRBJ1-6,CATSNRDLNSPLHF
TRBV6-5,TRBJ2-7,CASSPGQGGAYEQYF
TRBV7-8,TRBJ1-5,CASSLVGSYSNQPQHF
TRBV11-1,TRBJ2-5,CASSLSETQYF
TRBV2,TRBJ2-2,CASSLRGTGELFF
TRBV28,TRBJ2-7,CASSSPYEQYF
TRBV6-1,TRBJ2-2,CASSESLGGAGELFF
TRBV9,TRBJ1-2,CASSSRTGGSYGYTF
TRBV29-1,TRBJ2-7,CSVRTSGPLTGPYEQYF
TRBV7-2,TRBJ2-2,CASSLAPERGLFF
TRBV28,TRBJ1-2,CASSPPANYGYTF
TRBV28,TRBJ1-2,CASSSGPGTENYGYTF
TRBV2,TRBJ1-1,CASSDRSGTEAFF
TRBV20-1,TRBJ2-5,CSASAGTQYF
TRBV6-6,TRBJ1-3,CASSWSTTSSGNTIYF
TRBV10-3,TRBJ2-7,CAISEDRGYEQYF
TRBV25-1,TRBJ2-6,CASTEDKISGANVLTF
TRBV19,TRBJ1-1,CASRPRVGNTEAFF
TRBV28,TRBJ2-7,CASSRAGPSYEQYF
TRBV12-2,TRBJ2-2,CASRLRGRGQGYTGELFF
TRBV28,TRBJ1-5,CASSLLAGNQPQHF
TRBV7-9,TRBJ2-3,CASSPPVSHLTDTQYF